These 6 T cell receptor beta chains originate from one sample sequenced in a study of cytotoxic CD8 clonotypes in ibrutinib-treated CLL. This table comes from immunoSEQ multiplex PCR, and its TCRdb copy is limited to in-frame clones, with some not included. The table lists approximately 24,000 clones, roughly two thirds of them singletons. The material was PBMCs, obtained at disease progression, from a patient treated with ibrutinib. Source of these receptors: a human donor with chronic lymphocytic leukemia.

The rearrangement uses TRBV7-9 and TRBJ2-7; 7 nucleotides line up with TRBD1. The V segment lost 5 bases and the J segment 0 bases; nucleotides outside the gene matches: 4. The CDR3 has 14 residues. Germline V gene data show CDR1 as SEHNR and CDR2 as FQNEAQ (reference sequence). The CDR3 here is CASSGDSSSYEQYF. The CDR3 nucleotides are TGTGCCAGCAGCGGGGACAGCAGCTCCTACGAGCAGTACTTC.

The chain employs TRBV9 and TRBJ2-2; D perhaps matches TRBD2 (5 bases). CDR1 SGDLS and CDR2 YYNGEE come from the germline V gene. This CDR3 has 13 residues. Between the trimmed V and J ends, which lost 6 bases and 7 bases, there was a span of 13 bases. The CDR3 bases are TGTGCCAGCAAAAGAGCAGGAGGCGGGGAGCTGTTTTTT. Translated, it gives CASKRAGGGELFF.

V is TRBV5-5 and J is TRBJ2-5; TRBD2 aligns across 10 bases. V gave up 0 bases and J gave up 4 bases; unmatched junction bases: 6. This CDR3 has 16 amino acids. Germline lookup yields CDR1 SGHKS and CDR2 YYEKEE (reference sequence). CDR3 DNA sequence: TGTGCCAGCAGCTTGGAACTAGCGGGGCTGTCAGAGACCCAGTACTTC. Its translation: CASSLELAGLSETQYF.

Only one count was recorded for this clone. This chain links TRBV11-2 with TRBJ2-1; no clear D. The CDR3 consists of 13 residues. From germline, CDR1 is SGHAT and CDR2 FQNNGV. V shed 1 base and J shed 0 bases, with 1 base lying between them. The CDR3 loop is CASSLVSYNEQFF. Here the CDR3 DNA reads TGTGCCAGCAGCTTAGTCTCCTACAATGAGCAGTTCTTC.

The CDR3 is CASTRLGRGDTQYF. DNA for the CDR3: TGTGCCAGTACCCGACTGGGACGGGGAGATACGCAGTATTTT. The chain recombines TRBV19 with TRBJ2-3; D may match TRBD1 or TRBD2 (5 bases each). Germline CDR1 is LNHDA and CDR2 is SQIVND (reference sequence). V lost 7 bases and J lost 5, with 16 bases in between. CDR3 length: 14 residues.

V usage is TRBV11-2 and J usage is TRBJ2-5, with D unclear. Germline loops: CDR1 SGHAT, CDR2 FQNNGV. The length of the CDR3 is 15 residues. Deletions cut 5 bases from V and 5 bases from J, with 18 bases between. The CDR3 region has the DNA TGTGCCAGCAGCCCGGTAGAGGTGTCATGGGAGACCCAGTACTTC. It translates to CASSPVEVSWETQYF.